This note documents a single T cell receptor beta chain sequence. This entry comes from a study of blood T cell repertoires in COVID-19. Background on the study: COVID-19 samples collected from the United States, Italy and Spain covered acute and convalescent phases. Nucleic acid was either cDNA or gDNA, and it came from T cells, B-cell-depleted T cells, or PBMCs.

V lost 7 bases to trimming and J lost 5 bases; unmatched junction nucleotides: 8. Per the germline V gene, CDR1 is SGHVS and CDR2 is FQNEAQ. The CDR3 length is 15 residues. Per the authors' pipeline: Amplification with reference gene primers provided the estimates of nucleated cell counts. Generated by immunoSEQ multiplex PCR, the TCRdb table keeps only in-frame clones and is missing some. V and J calls and clone size are copied from that table; D and trimming were computed from the DNA. The profile covers under 200,000 clones, with over 75% appearing a single time and over 7.5% taken by the ten largest.

The chain joins TRBV7-8 to TRBJ2-2; TRBD2 agrees at 9 bases. The sequence was collected from a woman of 80 years or more with acute or convalescent COVID-19. Sequenced input: peripheral blood. CDR3 in amino acids: CASKSSGSRTGELFF. The CDR3 region has the DNA TGTGCCAGCAAGAGTAGCGGGAGTAGAACCGGGGAGCTGTTTTTT.